One TCR beta chain is described in this entry. The source of the sample is a study of identical twins. This CDR3 region has 15 residues. V was shortened by 4 bases and J by 0 bases, with 9 bases between the two germline ends. The germline V gene has CDR1 MGHRA and CDR2 YSYEKL. MiXCR, run by TCRdb on the 5' RACE reads, gives a single entry per CDR3 protein. The sample lists 460,000 or so distinct CDR3 sequences, over 12% occurring once. The data also belong to a second study, concerning yellow fever vaccine responses in identical twins.

The receptor was isolated from a young woman in good health. The gene calls are TRBV4-1 and TRBJ2-2; no definite D call. The sequencing input was CD4+ T cells sorted from blood. CDR3 sequence: CASSPLRANTGELFF. CDR3 sequence (DNA): TGCGCCAGCAGCCCCTTAAGGGCGAACACCGGGGAGCTGTTTTTT.